This TCR beta chain was sequenced for a study of T cells in Graves' hyperthyroidism and ophthalmopathy. RNA transcripts yielded amplified TCR beta CDR3 regions. With the HTBI primer set, the TCR CDR3 went through a first round of RT-PCR. TCRdb re-called the multiplex PCR reads through MiXCR, storing one row per CDR3 protein. The table has some 550,000 distinct CDR3 sequences, 20% to 25% seen once. Regarding the study as a whole: A model of 13 V-J features distinguished ophthalmopathy from stable hyperthyroidism.

This clonotype was seen more than once but under ten times. What it recognizes is unknown. Patients were aged 18 to 65, had disease duration under 2 months, and had newly diagnosed hyperthyroidism. Not enrolled were patients with uncontrolled infection, other autoimmune disease, pregnancy or lactation. Source material: blood. The TCR originated in a man between 18 and 35 years old with Graves' hyperthyroidism.

CDR3 in amino acids: CASSFYRDTQYF. For the CDR3, the DNA is TGTGCCAGCAGTTTCTACAGAGATACGCAGTATTTT. The chain joins TRBV28 to TRBJ2-3; D uncertain. The germline V gene has CDR1 MDHEN and CDR2 SYDVKM. Trimming removed 3 bases at V and 5 bases at J, with 6 bases between. This CDR3 is 12 amino acids long. The variable domain in full, completed from reference TRBV28 and TRBJ2-3, reads DVKVTQSSRYLVKRTGEKVFLECVQDMDHENMFWYRQDPGLGLRLIYFSYDVKMKEKGDIPEGYSVSREKKERFSLILESASTNQTSMYLCASSFYRDTQYFGPGTRLTVL.